The T cell receptor (beta chain) described here comes from a study of T cell responses to AZD1222 COVID-19 vaccine. Per the germline V gene, CDR1 is LGHDT and CDR2 is YNNKEL (reference sequence). V trimming: 3 bases; J trimming: 1 base; junction bases outside the gene matches: 4. The CDR3 length is 16 residues. Method: immunoSEQ multiplex PCR; TCRdb's copy keeps in-frame clones and lacks some. The sample includes about 180,000 clones, 80% to 90% of them seen just once. This chain connects TRBV3-1 (or the pseudogene TRBV3-2) to TRBJ1-4; TRBD1 aligns across 8 bases. This clonotype was sampled from an adult in good health. The sequencing here drew on peripheral blood, taken on day 0 of AZD1222 vaccination. This CDR3 is CASSHGGQGTNEKLFF. The CDR3 DNA reads as TGTGCCAGCAGCCATGGCGGACAGGGAACTAATGAAAAACTGTTTTTT.